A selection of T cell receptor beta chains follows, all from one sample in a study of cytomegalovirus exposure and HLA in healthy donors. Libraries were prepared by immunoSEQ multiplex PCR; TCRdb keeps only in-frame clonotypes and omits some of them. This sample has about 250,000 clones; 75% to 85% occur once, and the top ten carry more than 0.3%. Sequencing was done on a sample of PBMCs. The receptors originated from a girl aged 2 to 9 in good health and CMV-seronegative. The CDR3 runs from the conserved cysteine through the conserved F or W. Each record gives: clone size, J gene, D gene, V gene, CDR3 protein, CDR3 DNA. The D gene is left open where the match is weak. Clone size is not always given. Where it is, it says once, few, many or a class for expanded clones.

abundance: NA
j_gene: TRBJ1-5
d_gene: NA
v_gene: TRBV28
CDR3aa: CASTTRGVSPYQPQHF
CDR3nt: TGTGCCAGCACCACCCGGGGGGTAAGCCCTTATCAGCCCCAGCATTTT

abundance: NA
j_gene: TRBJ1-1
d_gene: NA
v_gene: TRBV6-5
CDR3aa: CAEGVMNTEAFF
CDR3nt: TGTGCCGAGGGGGTTATGAACACTGAAGCTTTCTTT

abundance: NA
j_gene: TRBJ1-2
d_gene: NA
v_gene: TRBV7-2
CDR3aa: CASSFDRNYGYTF
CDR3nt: TGTGCCAGCAGCTTCGACAGGAACTATGGCTACACCTTC

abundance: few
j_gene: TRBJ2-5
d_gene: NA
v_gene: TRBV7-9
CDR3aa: CASKLNVGAGQETQYF
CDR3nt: TGTGCCAGCAAATTAAATGTAGGCGCAGGGCAAGAGACCCAGTACTTC

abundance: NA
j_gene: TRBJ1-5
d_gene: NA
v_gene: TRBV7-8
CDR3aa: CASSSWTEDQPQHF
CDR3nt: TGTGCCAGCAGCTCATGGACAGAGGATCAGCCCCAGCATTTT

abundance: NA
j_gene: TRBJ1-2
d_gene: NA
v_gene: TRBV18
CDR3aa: CASSPNRRNYGYTF
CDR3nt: TGTGCCAGCTCACCAAATCGCAGGAACTATGGCTACACCTTC

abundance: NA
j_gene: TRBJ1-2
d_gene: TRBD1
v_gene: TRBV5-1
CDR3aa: CASSRQGPNYGYTF
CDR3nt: TGCGCCAGCAGCCGACAGGGACCTAACTATGGCTACACCTTC

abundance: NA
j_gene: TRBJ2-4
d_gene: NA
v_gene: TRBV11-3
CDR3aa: CASSPGWAVKNIQYF
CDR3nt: TGTGCCAGCAGCCCTGGGTGGGCTGTCAAAAACATTCAGTACTTC

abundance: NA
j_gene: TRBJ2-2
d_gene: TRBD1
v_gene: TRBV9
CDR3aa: CASSFLGQGNTGELFF
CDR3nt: TGTGCCAGCAGTTTCCTGGGACAGGGGAACACCGGGGAGCTGTTTTTT

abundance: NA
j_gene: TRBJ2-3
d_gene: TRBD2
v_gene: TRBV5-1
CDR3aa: CASSFLSSGGSTDTQYF
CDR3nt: TGCGCCAGCAGCTTCTTGTCTAGCGGGGGGAGCACAGATACGCAGTATTTT

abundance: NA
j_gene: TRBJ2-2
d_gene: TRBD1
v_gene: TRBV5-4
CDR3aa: CASSLGTGGTGELFF
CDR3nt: TGTGCCAGCAGCTTAGGAACAGGGGGGACCGGGGAGCTGTTTTTT

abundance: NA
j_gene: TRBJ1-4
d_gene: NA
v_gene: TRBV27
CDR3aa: CASSTPGSGNEKLFF
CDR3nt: TGTGCCAGCAGCACCCCGGGCAGCGGTAATGAAAAACTGTTTTTT

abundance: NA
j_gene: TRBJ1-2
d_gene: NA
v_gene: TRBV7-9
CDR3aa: CASSLGRHGYTF
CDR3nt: TGTGCCAGCAGCTTGGGGAGGCATGGCTACACCTTC

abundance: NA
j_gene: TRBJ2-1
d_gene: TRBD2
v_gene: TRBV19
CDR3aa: CASSIDRQRGVRNEQFF
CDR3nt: TGTGCCAGTAGTATAGATCGGCAGCGGGGGGTACGGAATGAGCAGTTCTTC

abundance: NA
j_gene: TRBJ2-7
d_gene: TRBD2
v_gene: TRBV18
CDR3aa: CASSPHPSGRGHEQYF
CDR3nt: TGTGCCAGCTCACCGCATCCTAGCGGGAGGGGCCACGAGCAGTACTTC

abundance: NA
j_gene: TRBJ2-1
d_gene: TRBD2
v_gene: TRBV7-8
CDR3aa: CASGRLAGTYNEQFF
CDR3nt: TGTGCCAGCGGACGACTAGCGGGGACCTACAATGAGCAGTTCTTC

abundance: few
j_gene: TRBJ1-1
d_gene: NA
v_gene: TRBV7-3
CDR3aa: CATKQGGGTEAFF
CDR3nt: TGTGCCACCAAACAGGGCGGGGGCACTGAAGCTTTCTTT

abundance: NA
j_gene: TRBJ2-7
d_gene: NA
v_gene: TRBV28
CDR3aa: CASSFDGRGTYEQYF
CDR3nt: TGTGCCAGCAGTTTCGACGGACGCGGGACCTACGAGCAGTACTTC

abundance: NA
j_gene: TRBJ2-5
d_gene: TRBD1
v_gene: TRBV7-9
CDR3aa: CASSFRTGGGETQYF
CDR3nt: TGTGCCAGCAGCTTTAGGACAGGGGGCGGGGAGACCCAGTACTTC

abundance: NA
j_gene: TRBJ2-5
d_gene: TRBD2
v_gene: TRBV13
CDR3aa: CASRRAGGPKETQYF
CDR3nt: TGTGCCAGCAGACGGGCGGGGGGGCCGAAAGAGACCCAGTACTTC

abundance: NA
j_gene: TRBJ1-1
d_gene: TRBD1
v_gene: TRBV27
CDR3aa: CASSLPGQGRTEAFF
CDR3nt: TGTGCCAGCAGTTTACCCGGACAGGGACGTACTGAAGCTTTCTTT

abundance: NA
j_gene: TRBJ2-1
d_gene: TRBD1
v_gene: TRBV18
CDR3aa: CASSPIGTDPYNEQFF
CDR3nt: TGTGCCAGCTCGCCGATTGGGACAGACCCCTACAATGAGCAGTTCTTC

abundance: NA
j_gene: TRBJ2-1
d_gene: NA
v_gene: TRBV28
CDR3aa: CASRSTGLDNEQFF
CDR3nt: TGTGCCAGCAGGTCGACTGGTCTTGACAATGAGCAGTTCTTC

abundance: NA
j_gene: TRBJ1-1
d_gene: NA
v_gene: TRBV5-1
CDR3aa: CASSLLVNTEAFF
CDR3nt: TGCGCCAGCAGCTTGCTAGTGAACACTGAAGCTTTCTTT

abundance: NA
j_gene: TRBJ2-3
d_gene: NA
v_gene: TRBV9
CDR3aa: CASSLRVQPGTDTQYF
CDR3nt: TGTGCCAGCAGCCTGAGGGTGCAGCCCGGCACAGATACGCAGTATTTT

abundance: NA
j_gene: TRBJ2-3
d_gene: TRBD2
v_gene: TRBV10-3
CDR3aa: CAISESRLAGGITDTQYF
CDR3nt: TGTGCCATCAGTGAGTCGAGACTAGCGGGGGGGATCACAGATACGCAGTATTTT

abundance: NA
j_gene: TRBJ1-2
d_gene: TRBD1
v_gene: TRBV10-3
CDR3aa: CAISGGQGGYYGYTF
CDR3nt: TGTGCCATCAGTGGGGGGCAGGGGGGCTACTATGGCTACACCTTC

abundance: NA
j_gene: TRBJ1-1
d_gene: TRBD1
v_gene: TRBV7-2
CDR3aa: CASRNRGPEAFF
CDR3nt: TGTGCCAGCAGAAACAGGGGGCCGGAGGCTTTCTTT

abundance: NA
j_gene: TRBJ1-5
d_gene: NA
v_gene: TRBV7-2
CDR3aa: CASSSLPGQPQHF
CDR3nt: TGTGCCAGCAGCTCTTTGCCGGGTCAGCCCCAGCATTTT

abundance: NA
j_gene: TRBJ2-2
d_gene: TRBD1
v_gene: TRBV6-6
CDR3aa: CASSPQGDTGELFF
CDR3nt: TGTGCCAGCAGTCCCCAGGGGGACACCGGGGAGCTGTTTTTT

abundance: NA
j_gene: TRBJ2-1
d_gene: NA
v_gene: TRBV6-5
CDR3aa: CASSSPGTIHHEQFF
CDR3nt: TGTGCCAGCAGTTCCCCCGGGACAATCCATCATGAGCAGTTCTTC

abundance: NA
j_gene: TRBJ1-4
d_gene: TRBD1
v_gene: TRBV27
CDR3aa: CASSLSRGNEKLFF
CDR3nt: TGTGCCAGCAGTTTATCCAGGGGGAATGAAAAACTGTTTTTT

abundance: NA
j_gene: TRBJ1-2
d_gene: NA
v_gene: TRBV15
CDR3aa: CATSRDDRETKDYTF
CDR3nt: TGTGCCACCAGCAGAGATGATAGGGAGACCAAAGACTACACCTTC

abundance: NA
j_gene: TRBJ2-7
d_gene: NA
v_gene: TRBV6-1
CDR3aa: CASSEEEAWRGSYEQYF
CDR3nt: TGTGCCAGCAGTGAAGAAGAAGCATGGCGGGGCTCCTACGAGCAGTACTTC

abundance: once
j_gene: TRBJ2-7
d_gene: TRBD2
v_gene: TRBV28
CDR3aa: CATTPPGRGYSYEQYF
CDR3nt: TGTGCCACAACCCCCCCCGGGAGGGGGTACTCCTACGAGCAGTACTTC

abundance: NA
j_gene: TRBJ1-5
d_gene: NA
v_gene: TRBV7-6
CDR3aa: CASSLRQGDQPQHF
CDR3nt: TGTGCCAGCAGCTTAAGGCAGGGTGATCAGCCCCAGCATTTT

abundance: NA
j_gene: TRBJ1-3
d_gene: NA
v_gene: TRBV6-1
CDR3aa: CASDYWADSGNTIYF
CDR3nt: TGTGCCAGCGATTACTGGGCAGACTCTGGAAACACCATATATTTT

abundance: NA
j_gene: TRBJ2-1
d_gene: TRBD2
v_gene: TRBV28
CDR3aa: CASSWGLAGGPSYNEQFF
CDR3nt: TGTGCCAGCAGTTGGGGACTAGCGGGAGGGCCCTCCTACAATGAGCAGTTCTTC

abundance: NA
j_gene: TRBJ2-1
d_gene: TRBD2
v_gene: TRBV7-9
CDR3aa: CASIESGKLYNEQFF
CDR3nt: TGTGCCAGCATCGAGAGCGGGAAACTCTACAATGAGCAGTTCTTC

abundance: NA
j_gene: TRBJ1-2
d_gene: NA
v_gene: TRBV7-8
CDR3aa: CASSFSAGPYGYTF
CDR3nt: TGTGCCAGCAGCTTTTCTGCGGGACCCTATGGCTACACCTTC

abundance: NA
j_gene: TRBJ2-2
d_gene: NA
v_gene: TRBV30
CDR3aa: CAWRHRVSTGELFF
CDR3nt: TGTGCCTGGAGGCACAGGGTTAGCACCGGGGAGCTGTTTTTT

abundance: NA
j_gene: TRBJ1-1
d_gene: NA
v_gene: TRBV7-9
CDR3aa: CASSLTRWYSNTEAFF
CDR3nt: TGTGCCAGCAGTCTTACGAGGTGGTATTCGAACACTGAAGCTTTCTTT

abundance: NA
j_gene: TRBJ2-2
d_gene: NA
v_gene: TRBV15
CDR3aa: CATSIRPQQVRFNGELFF
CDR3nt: TGTGCCACCAGCATACGACCTCAACAGGTTCGGTTTAACGGGGAGCTGTTTTTT

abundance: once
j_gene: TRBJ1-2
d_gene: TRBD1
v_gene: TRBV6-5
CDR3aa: CASSWTGVGYTF
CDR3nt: TGTGCCAGCAGTTGGACAGGGGTTGGCTACACCTTC

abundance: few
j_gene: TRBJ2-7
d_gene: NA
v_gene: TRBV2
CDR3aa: CAGYDRRFEISSYEQYF
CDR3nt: TGTGCCGGATACGACAGGAGATTCGAGATTAGCTCCTACGAGCAGTACTTC

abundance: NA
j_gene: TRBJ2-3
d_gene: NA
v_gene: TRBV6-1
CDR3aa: CASGLPGTSTDTQYF
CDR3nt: TGTGCCAGCGGCTTACCCGGGACTAGCACAGATACGCAGTATTTT

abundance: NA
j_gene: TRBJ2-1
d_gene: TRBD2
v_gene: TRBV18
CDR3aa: CASSPRLAGGNEQFF
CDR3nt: TGTGCCAGCTCACCCCGACTAGCGGGAGGGAATGAGCAGTTCTTC

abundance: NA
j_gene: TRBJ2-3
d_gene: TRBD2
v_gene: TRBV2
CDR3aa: CASRETSGSTDTQYF
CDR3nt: TGTGCCAGCAGAGAGACTAGCGGGAGTACAGATACGCAGTATTTT

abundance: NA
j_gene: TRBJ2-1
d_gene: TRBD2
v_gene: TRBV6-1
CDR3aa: CASSDAGVAVIYPHNEQFF
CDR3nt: TGTGCCAGCAGTGATGCGGGGGTGGCTGTCATCTATCCCCACAATGAGCAGTTCTTC

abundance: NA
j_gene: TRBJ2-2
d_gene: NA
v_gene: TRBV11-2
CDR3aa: CASSFRRVNTGELFF
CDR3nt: TGTGCCAGCAGCTTTCGCAGGGTGAACACCGGGGAGCTGTTTTTT